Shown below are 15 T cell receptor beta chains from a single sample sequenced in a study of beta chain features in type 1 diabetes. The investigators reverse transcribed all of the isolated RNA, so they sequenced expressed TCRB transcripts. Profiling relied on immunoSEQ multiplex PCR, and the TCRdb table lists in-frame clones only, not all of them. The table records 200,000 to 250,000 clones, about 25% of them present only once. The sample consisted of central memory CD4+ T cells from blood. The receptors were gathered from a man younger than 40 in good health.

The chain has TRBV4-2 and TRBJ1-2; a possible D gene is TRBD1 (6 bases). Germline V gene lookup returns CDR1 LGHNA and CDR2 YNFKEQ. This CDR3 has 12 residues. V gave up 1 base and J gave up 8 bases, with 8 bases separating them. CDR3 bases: TGTGCCAGCAGCCAAGGGACAGTGGGCTACACCTTC. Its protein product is CASSQGTVGYTF.

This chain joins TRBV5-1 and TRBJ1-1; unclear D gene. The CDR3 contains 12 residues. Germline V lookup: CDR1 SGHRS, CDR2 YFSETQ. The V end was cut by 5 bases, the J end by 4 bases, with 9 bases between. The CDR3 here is CASRQGFTEAFF. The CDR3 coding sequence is TGCGCCAGCAGGCAAGGGTTCACTGAAGCTTTCTTT.

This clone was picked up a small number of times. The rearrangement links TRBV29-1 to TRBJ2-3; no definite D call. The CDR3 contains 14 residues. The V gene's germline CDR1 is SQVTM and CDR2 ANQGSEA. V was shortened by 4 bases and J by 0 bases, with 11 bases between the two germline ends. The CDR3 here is CSVAGITSTDTQYF. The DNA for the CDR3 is TGCAGCGTTGCCGGTATTACTAGCACAGATACGCAGTATTTT.

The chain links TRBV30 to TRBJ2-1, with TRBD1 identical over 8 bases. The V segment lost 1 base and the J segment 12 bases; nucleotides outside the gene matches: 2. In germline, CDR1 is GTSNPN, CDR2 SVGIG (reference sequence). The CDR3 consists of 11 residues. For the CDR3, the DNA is TGTGCCTGGAGTGCACAGGGGGGGCAGTTCTTC. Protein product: CAWSAQGGQFF.

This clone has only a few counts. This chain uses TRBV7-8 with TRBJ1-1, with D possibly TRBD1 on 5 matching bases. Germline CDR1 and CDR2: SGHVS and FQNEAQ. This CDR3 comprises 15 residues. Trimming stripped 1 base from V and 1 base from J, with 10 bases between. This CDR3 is CASSLDRLQNTEAFF. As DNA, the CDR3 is TGTGCCAGCAGCTTAGACAGGCTACAGAACACTGAAGCTTTCTTT. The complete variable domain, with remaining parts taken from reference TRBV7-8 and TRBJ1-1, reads GAGVSQSPRYKVAKRGQDVALRCDPISGHVSLFWYQQALGQGPEFLTYFQNEAQLDKSGLPSDRFFAERPEGSVSTLKIQRTQQEDSAVYLCASSLDRLQNTEAFFGQGTRLTVV.

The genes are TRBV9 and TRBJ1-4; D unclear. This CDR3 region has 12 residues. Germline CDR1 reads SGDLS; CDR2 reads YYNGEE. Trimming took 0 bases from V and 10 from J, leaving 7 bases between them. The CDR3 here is CASSVGAGKLFF. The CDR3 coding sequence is TGTGCCAGCAGCGTAGGAGCGGGAAAACTGTTTTTT.

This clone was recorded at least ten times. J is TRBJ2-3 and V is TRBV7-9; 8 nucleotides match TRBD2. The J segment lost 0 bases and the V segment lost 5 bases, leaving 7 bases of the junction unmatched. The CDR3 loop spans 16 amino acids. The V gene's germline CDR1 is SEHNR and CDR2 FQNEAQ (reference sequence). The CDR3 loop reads CASSGQGTRSTDTQYF. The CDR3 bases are TGTGCCAGCAGCGGCCAGGGGACTAGGAGCACAGATACGCAGTATTTT.

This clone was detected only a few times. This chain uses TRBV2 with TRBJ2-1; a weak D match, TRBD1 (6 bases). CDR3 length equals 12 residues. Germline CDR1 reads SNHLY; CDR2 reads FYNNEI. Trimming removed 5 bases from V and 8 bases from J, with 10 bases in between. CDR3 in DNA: TGTGCCAGCAGTCTTACAGGGCATGAGCAGTTCTTC. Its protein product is CASSLTGHEQFF.

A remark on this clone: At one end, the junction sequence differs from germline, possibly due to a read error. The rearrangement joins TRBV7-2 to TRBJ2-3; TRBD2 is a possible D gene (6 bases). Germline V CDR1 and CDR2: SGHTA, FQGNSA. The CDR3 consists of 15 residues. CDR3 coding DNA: TGCGCCAGCAGCCAAGTGGGGGGTAGCACAGATACGCAGTATTTT. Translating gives CASSQVGGSTDTQYF. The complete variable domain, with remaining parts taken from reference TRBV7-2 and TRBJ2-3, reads GAGVSQSPSNKVTEKGKDVELRCDPISGHTALYWYRQSLGQGLEFLIYFQGNSAPDKSGLPSDRFSAERTGGSVSTLTIQRTQQEDSAVYLCASSQVGGSTDTQYFGPGTRLTVL.

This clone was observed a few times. The CDR3 spells CASSRFGADTQYF. In DNA, the CDR3 is TGTGCCAGCAGCCGCTTTGGGGCAGATACGCAGTATTTT. V is TRBV7-9 and J is TRBJ2-3; D uncertain. Germline V gives CDR1 SEHNR, CDR2 FQNEAQ (reference sequence). V was cut by 5 bases and J by 4 bases, with 10 bases left in between. The length of the CDR3 is 13 residues. Full variable domain (missing parts from reference TRBV7-9 and TRBJ2-3): DTGVSQNPRHKITKRGQNVTFRCDPISEHNRLYWYRQTLGQGPEFLTYFQNEAQLEKSRLLSDRFSAERPKGSFSTLEIQRTEQGDSAMYLCASSRFGADTQYFGPGTRLTVL.

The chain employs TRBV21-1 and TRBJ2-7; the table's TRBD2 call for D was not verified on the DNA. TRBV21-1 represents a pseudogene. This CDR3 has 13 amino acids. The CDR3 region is CASSTPLECEQYF. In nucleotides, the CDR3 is TGTGCCAGCAGCACTCCACTAGAGTGCGAGCAGTACTTC.

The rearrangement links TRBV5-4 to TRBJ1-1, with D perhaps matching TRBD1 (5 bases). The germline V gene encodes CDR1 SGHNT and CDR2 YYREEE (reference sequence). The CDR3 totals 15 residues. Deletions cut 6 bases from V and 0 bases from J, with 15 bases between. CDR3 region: CASTPATVLNTEAFF. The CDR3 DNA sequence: TGTGCCAGCACCCCCGCGACAGTGCTGAACACTGAAGCTTTCTTT. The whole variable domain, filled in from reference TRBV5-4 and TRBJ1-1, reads ETGVTQSPTHLIKTRGQQVTLRCSSQSGHNTVSWYQQALGQGPQFIFQYYREEENGRGNFPPRFSGLQFPNYSSELNVNALELDDSALYLCASTPATVLNTEAFFGQGTRLTVV.

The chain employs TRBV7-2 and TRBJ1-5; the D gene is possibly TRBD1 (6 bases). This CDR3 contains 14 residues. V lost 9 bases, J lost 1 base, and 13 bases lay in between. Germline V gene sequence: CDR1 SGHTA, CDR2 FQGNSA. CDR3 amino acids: CARTEGVSNQPQHF. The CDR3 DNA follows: TGTGCCAGAACCGAGGGGGTGAGCAATCAGCCCCAGCATTTT.

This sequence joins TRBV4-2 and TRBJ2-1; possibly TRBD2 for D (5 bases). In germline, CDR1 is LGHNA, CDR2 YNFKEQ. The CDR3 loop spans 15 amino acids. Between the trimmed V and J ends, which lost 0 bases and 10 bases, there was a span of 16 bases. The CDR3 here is CASSQDQSSVIEQFF. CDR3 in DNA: TGTGCCAGCAGCCAAGATCAGAGTAGCGTGATAGAGCAGTTCTTC.

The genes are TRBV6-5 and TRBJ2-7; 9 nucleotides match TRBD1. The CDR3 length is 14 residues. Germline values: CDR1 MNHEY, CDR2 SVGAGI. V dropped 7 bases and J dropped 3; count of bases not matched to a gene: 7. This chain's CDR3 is CASTPGQGFYEQYF. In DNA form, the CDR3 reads TGTGCCAGCACCCCCGGACAGGGGTTCTACGAGCAGTACTTC.